The 10 T cell receptor beta chains in this list originate from one sample, sequenced in a study of CD8 T cells in ankylosing spondylitis. TCRdb reprocessed the 5' RACE reads with MiXCR, giving one entry per CDR3 protein. This sample has a few hundred thousand distinct CDR3 sequences; over 15% occur once, and the top ten carry more than 25%. Sequenced material: blood, either unsorted or a sorted T cell fraction (not recorded which). The receptors derive from a male donor with ankylosing spondylitis or in good health (not recorded which).

The CDR3 DNA reads TGTGCCAGCACGGACAGGGGGGCCTACGAGCAGTACTTC. This sequence encodes CASTDRGAYEQYF. This sequence joins TRBV2 and TRBJ2-7; 10 positions agree with TRBD1. V lost 7 bases, J lost 2 bases, and 2 bases stayed unmatched. In germline, CDR1 is SNHLY, CDR2 FYNNEI. CDR3 length: 13 amino acids. The variable domain in full, with the rest retrieved from reference TRBV2 and TRBJ2-7, is EPEVTQTPSHQVTQMGQEVILRCVPISNHLYFYWYRQILGQKVEFLVSFYNNEISEKSEIFDDQFSVERPDGSNFTLKIRSTKLEDSAMYFCASTDRGAYEQYFGPGTRLTVT.

This clonotype occurred a few times. The chain carries TRBV11-2 and TRBJ1-6; no firm D call. Germline CDR1 and CDR2: SGHAT and FQNNGV. This CDR3 contains 16 residues. Trimming removed 0 bases at V and 7 bases at J, with 13 bases between. CDR3 residues: CASSLDGRLRNSPLHF. The CDR3 DNA reads TGTGCCAGCAGCTTAGATGGCAGGCTGAGGAATTCACCCCTCCACTTT.

This sequence joins TRBV6-5 and TRBJ2-3; 7 positions match TRBD2. The CDR3 is 16 residues long. V shed 4 bases, J shed 2 bases, and the junction held 9 bases outside the gene matches. Looked up from germline, CDR1 is MNHEY and CDR2 is SVGAGI. The CDR3 nucleotides are TGTGCCAGCAGTTCCCTCCTTGCGGGAGACACAGATACGCAGTATTTT. This codes for CASSSLLAGDTDTQYF.

This clonotype was detected many times. V usage is TRBV7-9 and J usage is TRBJ2-1; no firm D call. Looked up from germline, CDR1 is SEHNR and CDR2 is FQNEAQ (reference sequence). The CDR3 loop spans 17 amino acids. V lost 2 bases to trimming and J lost 8 bases, with 22 bases between them. CDR3 sequence: CASSLMRTTGGGDEQFF. The CDR3 bases are TGTGCCAGCAGCTTAATGAGGACCACCGGTGGTGGGGATGAGCAGTTCTTC.

This clonotype was observed a handful of times. The chain has TRBV25-1 and TRBJ2-2, with 8 bases aligning to TRBD1. The CDR3 runs 18 residues. The germline V gene has CDR1 MGHDK and CDR2 SYGVNS. The J segment lost 0 bases and the V segment lost 3 bases, leaving 9 bases of the junction unmatched. Here the CDR3 DNA reads TGTGCCAGCAGTGATCAGGGGGCGGGCGGAGCGAACACCGGGGAGCTGTTTTTT. It translates to CASSDQGAGGANTGELFF.

This sequence joins TRBV15 and TRBJ1-2, with D maybe TRBD1 (5 bases). Trimming pared 0 bases from V and 6 bases from J, leaving 5 bases between. The CDR3 consists of 12 residues. Germline V lookup: CDR1 LNHNV, CDR2 YYDKDF (reference sequence). The chain's CDR3 is CATSREGDGYTF. The CDR3 region has the DNA TGTGCCACCAGCAGAGAGGGGGATGGCTACACCTTC.

This clonotype was observed a few times. The chain is built from TRBV7-2 and TRBJ2-7; TRBD1 or TRBD2 may be the D gene (5 bases each). V was shortened by 5 bases and J by 7 bases, with 21 bases between the two germline ends. This CDR3 spans 15 amino acids. CDR1 and CDR2 from the germline V gene are SGHTA and FQGNSA. The CDR3 sequence: CASSPFGGEVPEQYF. CDR3 in DNA: TGTGCCAGCAGCCCTTTTGGGGGAGAAGTCCCAGAGCAGTACTTC.

The V call is TRBV2, the J call TRBJ2-1; D perhaps matches TRBD2 (8 bases). Germline V gene sequence: CDR1 SNHLY, CDR2 FYNNEI. This CDR3 region has 15 residues. Between the trimmed V and J ends, which lost 6 bases and 8 bases, there was a span of 20 bases. CDR3: CASRRTGAGGDEQFF. The CDR3 nucleotides are TGTGCCAGCAGACGAACAGGGGCGGGGGGCGATGAGCAGTTCTTC.

This clonotype was counted at least ten times. The chain couples TRBV7-6 to TRBJ2-5; D is unclear. From germline, CDR1 is SGHVS and CDR2 FNYEAQ. V lost 1 base and J lost 1, with 10 bases in between. The CDR3 consists of 15 residues. The CDR3 region is CASSLGRRFQETQYF. CDR3 coding DNA: TGTGCCAGCAGCTTAGGAAGAAGGTTCCAAGAGACCCAGTACTTC.

The V and J genes are TRBV29-1 and TRBJ2-2; 7 bases match TRBD1. The V and J ends lost 7 bases and 3 bases, in that order; junction bases with no gene match: 5. This CDR3 contains 13 residues. The germline V gene has CDR1 SQVTM and CDR2 ANQGSEA. The CDR3 spells CSGGTVDTGELFF. As DNA, the CDR3 is TGCAGCGGGGGGACAGTCGACACCGGGGAGCTGTTTTTT.